Detailed here is one TCR beta chain. There is no known antigen for this receptor. Within one base of it there is no much larger clone, and no base qualities were kept. V loses 3 bases, J loses 6 bases, and the germline ends lie 17 bases apart. Its CDR3 holds 16 amino acids, cysteine through phenylalanine. Here the CDR3 DNA is all that survives: 48 bases in frame from base 1. Based on the germline V gene (reference sequence), the CDR1 and CDR2 sequences are MNHEY and SMNVEV. These data belong to a study of CD8+ T cells in alopecia areata (dated by TCRdb to 2016 to 2018). As for the study more broadly: Treated patients were enrolled in an open-label pilot trial of oral tofacitinib, 5 to 10 mg twice daily, for moderate-to-severe alopecia areata. Scalp clonality was compared among normal scalp (n=4), patchy alopecia areata scalp (n=8), and alopecia totalis/universalis scalp (n=8). Patients stayed on tofacitinib for 6 to 18 months and then had 6 months of follow-up off drug so that delayed response and recurrence could be assessed. Tofacitinib-treated patients had biopsies at baseline and at 4 and 24 weeks of treatment, with a later scalp biopsy in several patients. RNA was extracted with the PAXgene miRNA kit for fixed scalp, the miRNeasy kit for PBMCs, and the RNeasy kit for mouse skin. TCRbeta CDR3 regions were amplified by immunoSEQ multiplex PCR using 35 Vbeta forward and 13 Jbeta reverse primers. In humans, TCRbeta sequencing was performed on scalp tissue and on sorted CD4+ and CD8+ peripheral blood T cells from healthy controls and from patients with patchy or totalis/universalis alopecia areata. In both human patients and the C3H/HeJ mouse model, the study applied high-throughput TCRbeta sequencing to look at T cell clonal expansion in alopecia areata. What the work shows at the level of the full study, not this receptor alone: Unlike mouse skin, where gammadelta T cells dominate, normal human skin contains resident alphabeta T cells that get sequenced too, which complicates analysis of the scalp TCR repertoire. Shared TCR sequences between patients were less evident than in mice, which may be partly attributable to HLA diversity in the patient population. Higher clonality and more expanded CD8+ clones were observed in lesional scalp than in normal scalp, particularly in alopecia totalis/universalis, a finding suggestive of antigenic drive.

The library was prepared using the immunoSEQ multiplex PCR assay. RNA was extracted from all samples and reverse transcribed into cDNA as template for TCR sequencing. First-strand cDNA was synthesized using SuperScript III with a 2:1 mix of oligo-dT and random hexamers. A synthetic immune receptor repertoire was used to gauge amplification bias, and whatever bias remained was removed computationally. The authors' analysis ran thus. Raw reads were preprocessed to remove errors, and CDR3 was defined according to IMGT conventions as the region from the conserved cysteine to phenylalanine. To get clonality, Shannon entropy was normalized by log2 of the number of productive unique TCRs and the result was subtracted from 1. Whether scalp clones were CD4 or CD8 was inferred by matching scalp TCRbeta sequences against CD4 and CD8 repertoires sorted from blood. The source is immuneACCESS, and TCRdb retained only in-frame sequences with V and J called. Part of the clones is not carried over; for the studies checked, unresolved V genes explain less than half of this, and the remainder is unexplained. V and J calls and clone size are as listed in that table; D and trimming were resolved from the DNA. This sample lists about 150,000 clones; about 89% were detected once. The ten largest account for roughly 15% of the sample.

The time point label for this specimen denotes: baseline before oral tofacitinib. Lesional scalp punch biopsies and peripheral blood were collected from alopecia areata patients. PBMCs were separated by density centrifugation and stained for CD3, CD4 and CD8, after which CD4+ and CD8+ T cells were sorted on a FACSAria. The receptor was isolated from a human donor with alopecia areata. The sequence links TRBV27 to TRBJ1-4, with the D segment identity uncertain. The material was CD8+ T cells sorted from blood, obtained at week 0. The CDR3 region has the sequence CASSFGVATSDEKLFF. Here is the DNA: TGTGCCAGCAGTTTTGGCGTGGCCACATCGGATGAAAAACTGTTTTTT.